These 26 T cell receptor beta chains were all obtained from the same sample, sequenced in a study of cytomegalovirus exposure and HLA in healthy donors. 60 Vbeta and 13 Jbeta primers were used in PCR. Only in-frame clones appear in the TCRdb table, and some are missing; sequencing was by immunoSEQ multiplex PCR. The data hold some 110,000 clones, with more than 60% observed a single time. The sample was PBMCs. The origin of the receptors is a man aged 40-55 years in good health and CMV-seronegative.

The genes are TRBV27 and TRBJ2-3; 7 bases line up with TRBD1. The ends lost 6 bases at V and 4 bases at J; junction bases unmatched: 10. This CDR3 contains 15 residues. Germline V gene lookup returns CDR1 MNHEY and CDR2 SMNVEV (reference sequence). CDR3: CASSRDRVVSDTQYF. The CDR3 DNA is TGTGCCAGCAGCCGCGACAGGGTTGTGTCAGATACGCAGTATTTT.

A remark on this clone: Other nucleotide sequences in the sample specify the same CDR3. The rearrangement uses TRBV6-6 and TRBJ2-3; unclear D gene. The CDR3 is made up of 12 amino acids. V dropped 5 bases and J dropped 5 bases, with 8 bases sitting between them. Germline V gene data show CDR1 as MNHNY and CDR2 as SVGAGI (reference sequence). The CDR3 DNA reads TGTGCCAGCAGTATAAGAGGAGATACGCAGTATTTT. This sequence encodes CASSIRGDTQYF.

The chain uses TRBV6-5 and TRBJ2-7; 7 bases are shared with TRBD1. Germline V gives CDR1 MNHEY, CDR2 SVGAGI. Trimming at V came to 4 bases and at J to 2 bases, leaving 8 bases not matched to a gene. The CDR3 is 15 amino acids. The CDR3 protein is CASSLYPGQTYEQYF. For the CDR3, the DNA is TGTGCCAGCAGTTTATACCCGGGACAGACCTACGAGCAGTACTTC.

The rearrangement joins TRBV5-4 to TRBJ1-5; TRBD1 is a possible D gene (5 bases). The CDR3 is made up of 15 amino acids. Germline assignment: CDR1 SGHNT and CDR2 YYREEE (reference sequence). Trimming cost V 4 bases and J 3 bases, with 14 bases left between them. The CDR3 protein is CASSLGQGLNQPQHF. CDR3 DNA sequence: TGTGCCAGCAGCCTGGGTCAGGGCCTCAATCAGCCCCAGCATTTT. Full variable domain (rest looked up from reference TRBV5-4 and TRBJ1-5): ETGVTQSPTHLIKTRGQQVTLRCSSQSGHNTVSWYQQALGQGPQFIFQYYREEENGRGNFPPRFSGLQFPNYSSELNVNALELDDSALYLCASSLGQGLNQPQHFGDGTRLSIL.

This sequence joins TRBV9 and TRBJ1-3; no reliable D call. V lost 1 base to trimming and J lost 0 bases, with 5 bases between them. The CDR3 consists of 14 residues. Germline V gene sequence: CDR1 SGDLS, CDR2 YYNGEE. CDR3 sequence (DNA): TGTGCCAGCAGCGTACAGGCCTCTGGAAACACCATATATTTT. It is translated as CASSVQASGNTIYF.

This clone was picked up one time. The V and J genes are TRBV2 and TRBJ1-1; D call uncertain. V was shortened by 2 bases and J by 2 bases, with 6 bases between the two germline ends. This CDR3 comprises 13 residues. CDR1 and CDR2 (germline): SNHLY, FYNNEI. The CDR3 coding sequence is TGTGCCAGCAGTGAAAACAGAAACACTGAAGCTTTCTTT. It translates to CASSENRNTEAFF.

This chain connects TRBV5-6 to TRBJ2-3; D is possibly TRBD2 (5 bases). CDR1 and CDR2 from the germline V gene are SGHDT and YYEEEE. Trimming took off 2 bases at V and 3 bases at J, with 10 bases between the two ends. The CDR3 totals 14 residues. CDR3 sequence reads: CASSFPGRTDTQYF. CDR3 DNA sequence: TGTGCCAGCAGCTTTCCGGGAAGGACAGATACGCAGTATTTT.

J is TRBJ2-1 and V is TRBV7-8; perhaps TRBD1 as D (6 bases). V gave up 5 bases and J gave up 9 bases, with 17 bases separating them. CDR1 and CDR2 from the germline V gene are SGHVS and FQNEAQ. This CDR3 has 14 residues. CDR3 sequence (DNA): TGTGCCAGCAGCGTGTGGGGGCCGGGGAGTGAGCAGTTCTTC. Protein product: CASSVWGPGSEQFF.

The chain carries TRBV9 and TRBJ2-7; 9 positions match TRBD2. The V gene end was trimmed by 3 bases and the J gene end by 3 bases; junction bases not matched to a gene: 7. Germline CDR1 is SGDLS and CDR2 is YYNGEE. The CDR3 totals 15 residues. CDR3 sequence: CASSAGTSSLYEQYF. DNA for the CDR3: TGTGCCAGCAGCGCCGGGACTAGCTCGCTCTACGAGCAGTACTTC.

This clone came up a few times. The chain carries TRBV5-1 and TRBJ1-1, with a possible D match to TRBD1 (5 bases). CDR1 is SGHRS, CDR2 YFSETQ, per germline. The CDR3 runs to 14 residues. V was shortened by 2 bases and J by 0 bases, with 8 bases between the two germline ends. DNA of the CDR3: TGCGCCAGCAGCTTTTCAGGGTTGAACACTGAAGCTTTCTTT. Its protein product is CASSFSGLNTEAFF. Looking up the rest from reference TRBV5-1 and TRBJ1-1 gives the full variable domain: KAGVTQTPRYLIKTRGQQVTLSCSPISGHRSVSWYQQTPGQGLQFLFEYFSETQRNKGNFPGRFSGRQFSNSRSEMNVSTLELGDSALYLCASSFSGLNTEAFFGQGTRLTVV.

The chain has TRBV5-4 and TRBJ1-2; 7 bases align to TRBD1. J was trimmed by 3 bases and V by 4 bases; bases with no gene match: 9. Germline values: CDR1 SGHNT, CDR2 YYREEE (reference sequence). There are 15 residues in the CDR3. CDR3 sequence: CASSPRDSGDYGYTF. The DNA for the CDR3 is TGTGCCAGCAGCCCCAGGGACAGTGGCGACTATGGCTACACCTTC. The full variable domain, rest sourced from reference TRBV5-4 and TRBJ1-2, is ETGVTQSPTHLIKTRGQQVTLRCSSQSGHNTVSWYQQALGQGPQFIFQYYREEENGRGNFPPRFSGLQFPNYSSELNVNALELDDSALYLCASSPRDSGDYGYTFGSGTRLTVV.

The chain has TRBV7-2 and TRBJ2-5, with 9 bases fitting TRBD2. The CDR3 has 16 residues. V trimming: 1 base; J trimming: 1 base; junction bases outside the gene matches: 4. The germline gives CDR1 SGHTA, CDR2 FQGNSA. The CDR3 bases are TGTGCCAGCAGCTTAGTCGCGGGGGGGATCCAAGAGACCCAGTACTTC. Its translation is CASSLVAGGIQETQYF.

The chain uses TRBV18 and TRBJ1-1; 7 bases are shared with TRBD1. The V gene end was trimmed by 4 bases and the J gene end by 5 bases; junction bases not matched to a gene: 7. The CDR3 is 14 amino acids. The germline V gene encodes CDR1 KGHSH and CDR2 LQKENI. The CDR3 coding sequence is TGTGCCAGCTCACGTTCAGGGGGTGGGACTGAAGCTTTCTTT. Its protein is CASSRSGGGTEAFF.

This chain uses TRBV12-5 with TRBJ2-7; D unclear. Germline V gene lookup returns CDR1 LGHNT and CDR2 FRNRAP. Deletions cut 4 bases from V and 2 bases from J, with 12 bases between. The CDR3 is 14 amino acids. In nucleotides, the CDR3 is TGTGCTAGTGGTTCAGGAAGTAAAACCTACGAGCAGTACTTC. Translating gives CASGSGSKTYEQYF.

The V gene is TRBV19, the J gene TRBJ2-7, with D possibly being TRBD2 (5 bases). Trimming took 5 bases from V and 1 from J, leaving 18 bases between them. The CDR3 length is 16 residues. Germline V gives CDR1 LNHDA, CDR2 SQIVND (reference sequence). CDR3 sequence (DNA): TGTGCCAGTAGTGGTCGGGGTGGCAGGTTGTCCTACGAGCAGTACTTC. As protein: CASSGRGGRLSYEQYF.

This chain connects TRBV5-1 to TRBJ2-7; a weak D match, TRBD2 (5 bases). The CDR3 covers 13 residues. Germline loops: CDR1 SGHRS, CDR2 YFSETQ. Trimming took 3 bases from V and 5 from J, leaving 12 bases between them. CDR3 nucleotides: TGCGCCAGCAGCTATCAGCCCGGGAACGAGCAGTACTTC. Encoded protein: CASSYQPGNEQYF.

The V gene is TRBV13, the J gene TRBJ2-1; unclear D gene. The CDR3 sequence is 14 residues long. V was trimmed by 5 bases and J by 6 bases, leaving 14 bases between them. CDR1 and CDR2 (germline): PRHDT, FYEKMQ (reference sequence). The DNA for the CDR3 is TGTGCCAGCAGCCCCAACCGGGTCGCCAATGAGCAGTTCTTC. Encoded protein: CASSPNRVANEQFF.

CDR3 in DNA: TGTGTCAGAAGCGTCCCGGGACTCGGTTGTTTT. Translating gives CVRSVPGLGCF. This chain connects TRBV7-5 to TRBJ2-3; the DNA was not compared with TRBD2, the D call given in the table. TRBV7-5 is a recognized pseudogene. The CDR3 is 11 amino acids.

This clone appeared a single time. The chain has TRBV6-5 and TRBJ1-4, with D perhaps TRBD1 (6 bases). V was pared by 8 bases and J by 3 bases, with 13 bases between. The germline gives CDR1 MNHEY, CDR2 SVGAGI. The CDR3 has 14 residues. This CDR3 reads CASRRTASNEKLFF. The CDR3 DNA follows: TGTGCCAGCCGACGGACAGCCTCTAATGAAAAACTGTTTTTT.

This clone came up once. The rearrangement links TRBV5-1 to TRBJ2-5, with 8 bases lining up with TRBD1. The tail of the sequence fits TRBJ2-7 better, so the J call may be wrong. The length of the CDR3 is 15 residues. Germline-derived CDR1 and CDR2 are SGHRS and YFSETQ. The DNA of the CDR3 is TGCGCCAGCAGTGGACAGGGCAGTGGGTCCTACGAGCAGTACTTC. Translated: CASSGQGSGSYEQYF.

This clone was observed a few times. V gene TRBV5-1 combines with J gene TRBJ1-6, with TRBD1 matching 10 bases. Trimming cost V 4 bases and J 9 bases; bases outside gene matches: 10. There are 16 residues in the CDR3. Per germline, CDR1 SGHRS and CDR2 YFSETQ. CDR3 nucleotides: TGCGCCAGCAGCCTGGACCAGACAGGGGGCGGTTCACCCCTCCACTTT. Amino acid sequence: CASSLDQTGGGSPLHF. The full variable domain, rest sourced from reference TRBV5-1 and TRBJ1-6, is KAGVTQTPRYLIKTRGQQVTLSCSPISGHRSVSWYQQTPGQGLQFLFEYFSETQRNKGNFPGRFSGRQFSNSRSEMNVSTLELGDSALYLCASSLDQTGGGSPLHFGNGTRLTVT.

The chain carries TRBV19 and TRBJ1-2, with TRBD1 matching over 8 bases. The CDR3 is made up of 15 amino acids. After removal of 4 bases from V and 0 bases from J, the junction contained 4 bases not matched to a gene. CDR1 and CDR2 from the germline V gene are LNHDA and SQIVND (reference sequence). CDR3 residues: CASSRGTGPNYGYTF. For the CDR3, the DNA is TGTGCCAGTAGTAGGGGGACAGGCCCTAACTATGGCTACACCTTC.

This clone was recorded only once. The chain recombines TRBV19 with TRBJ1-5, with D perhaps matching TRBD1 (6 bases). CDR3 length: 15 amino acids. V was cut by 5 bases and J by 9 bases, with 20 bases left in between. Per germline, CDR1 LNHDA and CDR2 SQIVND (reference sequence). CDR3 sequence reads: CASSPDSHYRSPQHF. The DNA of the CDR3 is TGTGCCAGTAGTCCGGACAGCCATTATAGGTCGCCCCAGCATTTT.

The chain uses TRBV19 and TRBJ2-5, with D possibly being TRBD1 (5 bases). Germline V gene lookup returns CDR1 LNHDA and CDR2 SQIVND (reference sequence). The CDR3 consists of 19 residues. V lost 5 bases, J lost 4 bases, and 29 bases lay in between. The CDR3 region is CASSLASGVYGAISETQYF. For the CDR3, the DNA is TGTGCCAGTAGTCTGGCTAGTGGAGTCTATGGGGCCATATCAGAGACCCAGTACTTC. The full variable domain, its missing parts supplied by reference TRBV19 and TRBJ2-5, is DGGITQSPKYLFRKEGQNVTLSCEQNLNHDAMYWYRQDPGQGLRLIYYSQIVNDFQKGDIAEGYSVSREKKESFPLTVTSAQKNPTAFYLCASSLASGVYGAISETQYFGPGTRLLVL.

This clone has just one count. This sequence joins TRBV19 and TRBJ2-7; D remains unclear. Trimming pared 1 base from V and 3 bases from J, leaving 4 bases between. Germline values: CDR1 LNHDA, CDR2 SQIVND (reference sequence). This CDR3 region has 12 residues. The CDR3 loop reads CASSIGGYEQYF. CDR3 DNA sequence: TGTGCCAGTAGTATAGGAGGCTACGAGCAGTACTTC.

This clone was counted a few times. The J gene is TRBJ2-7, the V gene TRBV11-2; 10 positions agree with TRBD1. Germline CDR1 is SGHAT and CDR2 is FQNNGV. Trimming at V came to 3 bases and at J to 3 bases, leaving 5 bases not matched to a gene. The CDR3 sequence is 15 residues long. The CDR3: CASSFGGQGNYEQYF. The CDR3 region has the DNA TGTGCCAGCAGCTTCGGGGGACAGGGGAACTACGAGCAGTACTTC. The complete variable domain, with remaining parts taken from reference TRBV11-2 and TRBJ2-7, reads EAGVAQSPRYKIIEKRQSVAFWCNPISGHATLYWYQQILGQGPKLLIQFQNNGVVDDSQLPKDRFSAERLKGVDSTLKIQPAKLEDSAVYLCASSFGGQGNYEQYFGPGTRLTVT.